This T cell receptor beta chain was identified in a study of cytomegalovirus exposure and HLA in healthy donors. The study, taken as a whole, reports: Using a false discovery rate of 0.05, a later analysis showed that around 16,000 TCR beta sequences were associated with HLA alleles.

V lost 8 bases, J lost 5 bases, and 3 bases stayed unmatched. This CDR3 comprises 12 residues. The germline CDR1 and CDR2 sequences are SGHNT and YENEEA. PCR employed 60 Vbeta and 13 Jbeta primers. The protocol was immunoSEQ multiplex PCR, while the TCRdb copy is restricted to in-frame clones and leaves out a portion. The data hold fewer than 250,000 clones, with 82% observed a single time. Of note for this clone: The antigen remains undetermined.

Sequencing used PBMCs. This receptor was taken from a man in his forties or fifties in good health and CMV-seropositive. J is TRBJ2-7 and V is TRBV11-3; TRBD1 agrees at 10 bases. The CDR3 reads CASRGQGNEQYF. The CDR3 DNA is TGTGCCAGCCGGGGACAGGGGAACGAGCAGTACTTC.